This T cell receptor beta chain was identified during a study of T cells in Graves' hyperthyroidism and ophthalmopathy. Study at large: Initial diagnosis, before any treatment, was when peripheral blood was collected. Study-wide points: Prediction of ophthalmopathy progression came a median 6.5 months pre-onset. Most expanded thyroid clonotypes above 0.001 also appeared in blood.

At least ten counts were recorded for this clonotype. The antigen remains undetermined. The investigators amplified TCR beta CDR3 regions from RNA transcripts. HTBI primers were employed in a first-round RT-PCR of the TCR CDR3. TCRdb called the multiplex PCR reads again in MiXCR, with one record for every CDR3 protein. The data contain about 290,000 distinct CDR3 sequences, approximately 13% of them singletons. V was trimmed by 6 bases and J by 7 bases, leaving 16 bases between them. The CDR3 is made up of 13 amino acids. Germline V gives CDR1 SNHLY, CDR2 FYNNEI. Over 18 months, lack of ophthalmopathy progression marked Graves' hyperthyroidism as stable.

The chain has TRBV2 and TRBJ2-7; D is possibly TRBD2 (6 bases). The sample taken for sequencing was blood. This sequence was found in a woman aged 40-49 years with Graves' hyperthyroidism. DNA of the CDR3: TGTGCCAGCAGCTACAGCCGGGCGGGGGAGCAGTACTTC. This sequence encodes CASSYSRAGEQYF.